These 19 T cell receptor beta chains came from one sample sequenced in a study of T cells in Graves' hyperthyroidism and ophthalmopathy. TCR beta CDR3 regions were amplified from RNA transcripts. Initially, a first-round RT-PCR of the TCR CDR3 employed the HTBI primer set. TCRdb independently ran MiXCR on the multiplex PCR reads; one entry per CDR3 protein. The table shows fewer than 500,000 distinct CDR3 sequences, with approximately 13% occurring only once. The sample taken for sequencing was blood. These receptors were obtained from a young man with Graves' hyperthyroidism that later progressed to Graves' ophthalmopathy.

This clonotype was observed a few times. This rearrangement joins TRBV12-3 or TRBV12-4 to TRBJ2-1; D tentatively fits TRBD1 or TRBD2 (5 bases each). Trimming took off 2 bases at V and 0 bases at J, with 8 bases between the two ends. CDR3 size: 15 residues. CDR3 in amino acids: CASSLLGTSYNEQFF. In DNA, the CDR3 is TGTGCCAGCAGTTTACTGGGGACCTCCTACAATGAGCAGTTCTTC.

This clonotype came up many times. The V and J genes are TRBV6-2 or TRBV6-3 and TRBJ1-1; D unresolved. This CDR3 has 16 amino acids. In germline, CDR1 is MNHEY, CDR2 SVGEGT. Trimming removed 6 bases at V and 3 bases at J, with 20 bases between. The CDR3 DNA sequence: TGTGCCAGCAGCCCCTCGGGGTCCAAAGGGTACACTGAAGCTTTCTTT. Protein: CASSPSGSKGYTEAFF.

Worth noting for this clonotype: At one of its ends the junction is not consistent with the germline gene, which may arise from a read error. The chain is built from TRBV5-4 and TRBJ2-7, with D uncertain. Looked up from germline, CDR1 is SGHNT and CDR2 is YYREEE (reference sequence). CDR3 size: 15 residues. CDR3 nucleotide sequence: TGTGCCACCAGCTTGGCCTTGGGCAACTCCTACGAGCAGTACTTC. Amino acids: CATSLALGNSYEQYF. Based on the CDR3 plus reference TRBV5-4 and TRBJ2-7, the full variable domain is ETGVTQSPTHLIKTRGQQVTLRCSSQSGHNTVSWYQQALGQGPQFIFQYYREEENGRGNFPPRFSGLQFPNYSSELNVNALELDDSALYLCATSLALGNSYEQYFGPGTRLTVT.

This clonotype appeared many times. The chain is built from TRBV5-1 and TRBJ1-5, with a possible D match to TRBD1 (5 bases). Trimming took 2 bases from V and 5 from J, leaving 14 bases between them. The germline V gene has CDR1 SGHRS and CDR2 YFSETQ. This CDR3 has 15 residues. CDR3 in DNA: TGCGCCAGCAGCTTATTGCCAGGGATTGATCAGCCCCAGCATTTT. Encoded protein: CASSLLPGIDQPQHF.

The chain employs TRBV25-1 and TRBJ1-4; no reliable D call. The CDR3 runs to 17 residues. Trimming removed 1 base from V and 0 bases from J, with 12 bases in between. CDR1 is MGHDK and CDR2 is SYGVNS in the germline V gene. DNA for the CDR3: TGTGCCAGCAGTGAATTCGTCTATCAATCAACTAATGAAAAACTGTTTTTT. It specifies CASSEFVYQSTNEKLFF.

This clonotype was found many times. The chain carries TRBV10-3 and TRBJ1-1, with a possible D match to TRBD1 (5 bases). The CDR3 totals 12 residues. Looked up from germline, CDR1 is ENHRY and CDR2 is SYGVKD. With 9 bases removed from V and 5 bases from J, the gap between germline ends came to 13 bases. The CDR3, as DNA: TGTGCCATAAATGGGGGAGGTACTGAAGCTTTCTTT. Translating it yields CAINGGGTEAFF.

In its sample, this clonotype was seen a few times. The chain joins TRBV9 to TRBJ2-1; 8 nucleotides match TRBD2. The CDR3 runs 15 residues. The germline CDR1 and CDR2 sequences are SGDLS and YYNGEE. With 4 bases clipped from V and 4 bases from J, the junction kept 7 bases outside the gene matches. CDR3 sequence (DNA): TGTGCCAGCAGCTATGGCGGGGGGCATTACAATGAGCAGTTCTTC. Translated: CASSYGGGHYNEQFF. Full variable domain (rest looked up from reference TRBV9 and TRBJ2-1): DSGVTQTPKHLITATGQRVTLRCSPRSGDLSVYWYQQSLDQGLQFLIQYYNGEERAKGNILERFSAQQFPDLHSELNLSSLELGDSALYFCASSYGGGHYNEQFFGPGTRLTVL.

This clonotype appeared many times. CDR3 loop: CASSPGQPSYEQYF. In nucleotides, the CDR3 is TGTGCCAGCAGTCCCGGACAGCCGTCCTACGAGCAGTACTTC. V is TRBV12-3 or TRBV12-4 and J is TRBJ2-7; possibly TRBD1 for D (6 bases). This CDR3 is built from 14 residues. V lost 5 bases to trimming and J lost 1 base, with 12 bases between them.

This clonotype was seen many times. In DNA, the CDR3 is TGCGCCAGCAGCTTGGACGGCAAAAGGGACACTGAAGCTTTCTTT. Protein: CASSLDGKRDTEAFF. The rearrangement links TRBV5-1 to TRBJ1-1; no clear D. V lost 0 bases, J lost 3 bases, and 12 bases lay in between. This CDR3 is built from 15 residues. Germline loops: CDR1 SGHRS, CDR2 YFSETQ.

Only a few counts were recorded for this clonotype. This chain uses TRBV30 with TRBJ2-2; the D gene is possibly TRBD1 (5 bases). The V and J ends lost 2 bases and 5 bases respectively, with 12 bases between them. CDR1 is GTSNPN, CDR2 SVGIG, per germline (reference sequence). The CDR3 is 14 residues long. The DNA of the CDR3 is TGTGCCTGGAGTTTTGGGGCAGGTACCGGGGAGCTGTTTTTT. Translated: CAWSFGAGTGELFF. Using reference TRBV30 and TRBJ2-2 for the parts outside the CDR3, the full variable domain is SQTIHQWPATLVQPVGSPLSLECTVEGTSNPNLYWYRQAAGRGLQLLFYSVGIGQISSEVPQNLSASRPQDRQFILSSKKLLLSDSGFYLCAWSFGAGTGELFFGEGSRLTVL.

This clonotype was counted many times. This chain connects TRBV7-9 to TRBJ2-5; TRBD1 agrees at 9 bases. V was clipped by 1 base and J by 6 bases; unmatched bases: 6. The V gene's germline CDR1 is SEHNR and CDR2 FQNEAQ (reference sequence). This CDR3 is 15 amino acids long. The CDR3 region has the DNA TGTGCCAGCAGCTTAGAGGACAGGGGAACGAAGACCCAGTACTTC. This gives the protein CASSLEDRGTKTQYF.

This clonotype was seen repeatedly, ten times or more. The rearrangement uses TRBV2 and TRBJ1-2, with unresolved D. The CDR3 has 10 amino acids. CDR1 is SNHLY, CDR2 FYNNEI, per germline. Trimming removed 9 bases from V and 7 bases from J, with 9 bases in between. CDR3 bases: TGTGCCAGGGGAGATTCTGGCTACACCTTC. Protein product: CARGDSGYTF.

This clonotype was recorded many times. The chain links TRBV7-9 to TRBJ2-1; D uncertain. Germline CDR1 is SEHNR and CDR2 is FQNEAQ (reference sequence). V lost 1 base, J lost 8 bases, and 12 bases lay in between. The CDR3 runs to 14 residues. CDR3 nucleotide sequence: TGTGCCAGCAGCTTAGTGAGAGGTGGGGATGAGCAGTTCTTC. This encodes CASSLVRGGDEQFF.

This rearrangement joins TRBV4-1 to TRBJ2-2; TRBD2 agrees at 8 bases. The V and J ends lost 1 base and 7 bases, in that order; junction bases with no gene match: 17. The CDR3 covers 19 residues. Germline CDR1 reads MGHRA; CDR2 reads YSYEKL. CDR3 sequence reads: CASSQASEITGGPIGELFF. DNA for the CDR3: TGCGCCAGCAGCCAAGCTTCGGAAATAACGGGGGGGCCAATCGGGGAGCTGTTTTTT.

This clonotype showed up many times. The rearrangement joins TRBV5-1 to TRBJ2-7, with 7 positions matching TRBD2. Germline-derived CDR1 and CDR2 are SGHRS and YFSETQ. J gave up 2 bases and V 3 bases, and 5 bases lay outside the gene matches. The CDR3 loop spans 14 amino acids. The CDR3 sequence is CASSSGLPTYEQYF. The CDR3 DNA reads as TGCGCCAGCAGCTCGGGACTACCTACCTACGAGCAGTACTTC.

This clonotype was seen more than once but under ten times. The CDR3 DNA follows: TGTGCCACCAGCAGATCTGTAGGACAGGCGGACAATGAGCAGTTCTTC. This gives the protein CATSRSVGQADNEQFF. The rearrangement uses TRBV15 and TRBJ2-1, with 7 bases identical to TRBD1. CDR3 size: 16 residues. With 2 bases clipped from V and 5 bases from J, the junction kept 9 bases outside the gene matches. CDR1 and CDR2 from the germline V gene are LNHNV and YYDKDF (reference sequence).

This clonotype turned up a few times. The CDR3: CASNRGTEQPQHF. CDR3 nucleotides: TGTGCCAGTAACCGGGGCACGGAACAGCCCCAGCATTTT. This chain joins TRBV19 and TRBJ1-5; TRBD1 might be the D (5 bases). CDR1 and CDR2 (germline): LNHDA, SQIVND (reference sequence). The CDR3 has 13 residues. V dropped 7 bases and J dropped 7 bases, with 14 bases sitting between them.

This clonotype was counted a few times. This chain uses TRBV4-2 with TRBJ2-1, with TRBD1 matching over 9 bases. CDR1 is LGHNA and CDR2 is YNFKEQ in the germline V gene. The V and J ends lost 1 base and 7 bases, in that order; junction bases with no gene match: 8. The CDR3 has 16 amino acids. In DNA, the CDR3 is TGTGCCAGCAGCCAAGGGACAGGGGCCACTATGAATGAGCAGTTCTTC. It encodes CASSQGTGATMNEQFF.

Concerning this clonotype itself: The junction differs from germline at one of its ends, possibly a read error. The chain uses TRBV5-5 and TRBJ1-4; D is unclear. The germline V gene encodes CDR1 SGHKS and CDR2 YYEKEE (reference sequence). The CDR3 contains 14 residues. CDR3 nucleotide sequence: TGCGCCAGCAGCCCCCCCGGGTTAGGGGAAAAACTGTTTTTT. Amino acids: CASSPPGLGEKLFF.